What follows are 27 T cell receptor beta chains derived from one specimen sequenced in a study of blood T cells in healthy people across ages. A J-beta primer mix and a sample-barcoded 5' primer were used in a second PCR of about 7 to 12 cycles. TCRdb passed the 5' RACE reads through MiXCR, listing each CDR3 protein once. The sample consists of about 1.8 million distinct CDR3 sequences, roughly 49% of them appearing once. The material sequenced was blood. The source of these receptors is a woman aged 40 to 55 in good health.

Here the CDR3 DNA reads TGTGCCATCAGCTACGGACAGGGGGGTTCCTACGAGCAGTACTTC. Translating it yields CAISYGQGGSYEQYF. The rearrangement uses TRBV10-3 and TRBJ2-7; 10 bases align to TRBD1. Germline CDR1 and CDR2: ENHRY and SYGVKD. The trim removed 6 bases at V and 1 base at J, leaving 6 bases unmatched. This CDR3 has 15 residues.

This clonotype was counted a few times. This chain connects TRBV28 to TRBJ1-2; a weak D match, TRBD1 (5 bases). The CDR3 totals 17 residues. Trimming took off 2 bases at V and 4 bases at J, with 20 bases between the two ends. CDR1 and CDR2 (germline): MDHEN, SYDVKM. Here the CDR3 reads CASSLGGAGITGYGYTF. For the CDR3, the DNA is TGTGCCAGCAGTTTAGGTGGGGCGGGTATAACAGGCTATGGCTACACCTTC.

This chain uses TRBV7-9 with TRBJ2-5, with 7 bases fitting TRBD1. Germline loops: CDR1 SEHNR, CDR2 FQNEAQ (reference sequence). The ends lost 10 bases at V and 0 bases at J; junction bases unmatched: 8. CDR3 length: 14 residues. The CDR3 DNA sequence: TGTGCCACCCGGGACAGCCAATACCAAGAGACCCAGTACTTC. Translation gives CATRDSQYQETQYF.

CDR3 sequence: CSVEEGTTPYGYTF. CDR3 DNA: TGCAGCGTTGAAGAGGGGACGACGCCATATGGCTACACCTTC. This rearrangement joins TRBV29-1 to TRBJ1-2, with TRBD1 as a possible D gene (5 bases). The V gene's germline CDR1 is SQVTM and CDR2 ANQGSEA. Trimming removed 0 bases at V and 5 bases at J, with 13 bases between. The CDR3 sequence is 14 residues long.

The chain links TRBV20-1 to TRBJ2-1, with 8 bases that match TRBD1. CDR3 length: 14 residues. Per the germline V gene, CDR1 is DFQATT and CDR2 is SNEGSKA (reference sequence). Losses at the gene ends were 6 bases for V and 6 bases for J; bases not matched to a gene: 10. Here the CDR3 reads CSAVTGVMVNEQFF. The CDR3 DNA is TGCAGTGCCGTGACAGGGGTCATGGTCAATGAGCAGTTCTTC.

This chain connects TRBV11-3 to TRBJ2-3; D is possibly TRBD2 (6 bases). V lost 4 bases and J 6 bases, leaving 17 bases between the germline ends. This CDR3 spans 15 amino acids. Germline V gene data show CDR1 as SGHNT and CDR2 as YENEEA. The CDR3 nucleotides are TGTGCCAGCAGCTCCGGTACGGGGGATTTCGATACGCAGTATTTT. This codes for CASSSGTGDFDTQYF.

This sequence joins TRBV4-2 and TRBJ2-1, with 10 bases identical to TRBD2. With V trimmed by 3 bases and J by 5 bases, 4 bases remained unmatched. Germline V CDR1 and CDR2: LGHNA, YNFKEQ. The CDR3 has 15 amino acids. The CDR3 DNA follows: TGTGCCAGCAGCCAGTTTAGCGGGGGGAACAATGAGCAGTTCTTC. Residues: CASSQFSGGNNEQFF.

Comments on this clonotype: A single base separates this from a much larger clone, so it may be a read error. The chain uses TRBV28 and TRBJ1-2; 8 bases match TRBD1. Unmatched junction bases numbered 5, after V lost 6 bases and J lost 8 bases. Germline CDR1 and CDR2: MDHEN and SYDVKM. This CDR3 is built from 12 residues. The CDR3 nucleotides read TGTGCCAGCAGGTCTGACAGGGGCGGCTACACCTTC. Protein sequence: CASRSDRGGYTF.

This clonotype came up once. CDR3 protein: CASSEARGRAPYEQYF. The CDR3 region has the DNA TGTGCCAGCAGTGAAGCACGAGGGAGAGCTCCCTACGAGCAGTACTTC. This rearrangement joins TRBV6-1 to TRBJ2-7, with a tentative D call TRBD2 (5 bases). With 0 bases removed from V and 2 bases from J, the gap between germline ends came to 14 bases. The length of the CDR3 is 16 residues. The germline gives CDR1 MNHNS, CDR2 SASEGT.

The rearrangement uses TRBV10-3 and TRBJ2-7; TRBD1 agrees at 8 bases. The ends lost 2 bases at V and 3 bases at J; junction bases unmatched: 6. The germline V gene encodes CDR1 ENHRY and CDR2 SYGVKD. There are 15 residues in the CDR3. The CDR3 spells CAISEEPGGNYEQYF. CDR3 DNA: TGTGCCATCAGTGAGGAGCCAGGGGGCAACTACGAGCAGTACTTC.

The chain joins TRBV28 to TRBJ2-7; possibly TRBD1 or TRBD2 for D (5 bases each). CDR1 and CDR2 (germline): MDHEN, SYDVKM. The CDR3 has 14 residues. Trimming left V 1 base short and J 3 bases short, with 10 bases between. CDR3 coding DNA: TGTGCCAGCAGTTTATTTGGGGGTTACTACGAGCAGTACTTC. It codes for CASSLFGGYYEQYF. The variable domain in full, completed from reference TRBV28 and TRBJ2-7, reads DVKVTQSSRYLVKRTGEKVFLECVQDMDHENMFWYRQDPGLGLRLIYFSYDVKMKEKGDIPEGYSVSREKKERFSLILESASTNQTSMYLCASSLFGGYYEQYFGPGTRLTVT.

This chain connects TRBV5-5 to TRBJ2-7; 8 positions agree with TRBD1. V was pared by 3 bases and J by 4 bases, with 6 bases of the junction left unmatched. CDR1 and CDR2 from the germline V gene are SGHKS and YYEKEE (reference sequence). This CDR3 comprises 14 residues. This CDR3 reads CASSSYRGLYEQYF. DNA for the CDR3: TGTGCCAGCAGCTCATACAGGGGGTTATACGAGCAGTACTTC.

CDR3 nucleotides: TGTGCCAGCAGCTTAGCTTTCAGGGAGTATGGCTACACCTTC. Amino acids: CASSLAFREYGYTF. The chain couples TRBV7-6 to TRBJ1-2; the D gene is possibly TRBD1 (5 bases). V gave up 0 bases and J gave up 5 bases, with 10 bases separating them. The CDR3 totals 14 residues. Germline V CDR1 and CDR2: SGHVS, FNYEAQ.

This clonotype has just one count. The chain joins TRBV28 to TRBJ1-1; D call uncertain. Germline lookup yields CDR1 MDHEN and CDR2 SYDVKM. This CDR3 has 15 residues. Trimming cost V 1 base and J 1 base, with 10 bases left between them. This CDR3 is CASSLYNWGNTEAFF. CDR3 bases: TGTGCCAGCAGTTTATATAACTGGGGGAACACTGAAGCTTTCTTT. Filled out from reference TRBV28 and TRBJ1-1, the complete variable domain reads DVKVTQSSRYLVKRTGEKVFLECVQDMDHENMFWYRQDPGLGLRLIYFSYDVKMKEKGDIPEGYSVSREKKERFSLILESASTNQTSMYLCASSLYNWGNTEAFFGQGTRLTVV.

Only a few counts were recorded for this clonotype. CDR3 protein: CASSFRGAPAYNEQFF. The CDR3 region has the DNA TGTGCCAGCAGTTTTCGAGGGGCCCCCGCATACAATGAGCAGTTCTTC. The chain joins TRBV12-3 or TRBV12-4 to TRBJ2-1; TRBD1 or TRBD2 may be the D gene (5 bases each). Trimming removed 3 bases from V and 4 bases from J, with 16 bases in between. The CDR3 length is 16 residues.

The chain has TRBV7-2 and TRBJ2-3; 8 bases agree with TRBD2. There are 15 residues in the CDR3. V lost 4 bases and J lost 3; bases outside the gene matches: 6. Germline V gives CDR1 SGHTA, CDR2 FQGNSA. CDR3 amino acids: CASSWTSSRTDTQYF. The CDR3 bases are TGTGCCAGCAGCTGGACTAGCAGTAGGACAGATACGCAGTATTTT. Filled out from reference TRBV7-2 and TRBJ2-3, the complete variable domain reads GAGVSQSPSNKVTEKGKDVELRCDPISGHTALYWYRQSLGQGLEFLIYFQGNSAPDKSGLPSDRFSAERTGGSVSTLTIQRTQQEDSAVYLCASSWTSSRTDTQYFGPGTRLTVL.

This clonotype was picked up many times. The chain carries TRBV20-1 and TRBJ2-1; 10 positions agree with TRBD2. The CDR3 spans 15 residues. Looked up from germline, CDR1 is DFQATT and CDR2 is SNEGSKA (reference sequence). Germline trimming cut 3 bases from V and 0 bases from J; bases unmatched to any gene: 2. The CDR3 reads CSARVAGGSYNEQFF. The CDR3 nucleotides are TGCAGTGCTAGGGTAGCGGGGGGCTCCTACAATGAGCAGTTCTTC.

The rearrangement joins TRBV15 to TRBJ2-7; D remains ambiguous. The germline V gene encodes CDR1 LNHNV and CDR2 YYDKDF (reference sequence). Trimming took off 5 bases at V and 2 bases at J, with 13 bases between the two ends. The CDR3 consists of 14 residues. The CDR3: CATSDLHGPYEQYF. The DNA of the CDR3 is TGTGCCACCAGCGACCTCCATGGGCCCTACGAGCAGTACTTC.

The J gene is TRBJ2-1, the V gene TRBV20-1; D ambiguous. From germline, CDR1 is DFQATT and CDR2 SNEGSKA (reference sequence). CDR3 length: 14 residues. V gave up 7 bases and J gave up 8 bases, with 21 bases separating them. DNA of the CDR3: TGCAGTGGTCCTCTATTGCGCACGGCTGATGAGCAGTTCTTC. The encoded protein is CSGPLLRTADEQFF.

In its sample, this clonotype was seen a few times. This chain uses TRBV14 with TRBJ2-5; D possibly corresponds to TRBD2 (5 bases). The germline V gene encodes CDR1 SGHDN and CDR2 FVKESK. CDR3 size: 16 residues. V was clipped by 1 base and J by 5 bases, with 17 bases between them. The CDR3 is CASSQVGLRSWETQYF. In nucleotides, the CDR3 is TGTGCCAGCAGCCAAGTCGGACTTAGAAGCTGGGAGACCCAGTACTTC. Based on the CDR3 plus reference TRBV14 and TRBJ2-5, the full variable domain is EAGVTQFPSHSVIEKGQTVTLRCDPISGHDNLYWYRRVMGKEIKFLLHFVKESKQDESGMPNNRFLAERTGGTYSTLKVQPAELEDSGVYFCASSQVGLRSWETQYFGPGTRLLVL.

Many counts were recorded for this clonotype. The V gene is TRBV7-2, the J gene TRBJ2-7, with 7 bases identical to TRBD1. Germline V gene lookup returns CDR1 SGHTA and CDR2 FQGNSA. J gave up 3 bases and V 5 bases, and 7 bases lay outside the gene matches. This CDR3 contains 14 residues. CDR3 residues: CASSPGQASYEQYF. In nucleotides, the CDR3 is TGTGCCAGCAGCCCTGGACAGGCTAGCTACGAGCAGTACTTC.

This clonotype was detected ten times or more. The V gene is TRBV29-1, the J gene TRBJ2-3; D gene ambiguous. This CDR3 is built from 12 residues. V dropped 4 bases and J dropped 1 base, with 6 bases sitting between them. The germline CDR1 and CDR2 sequences are SQVTM and ANQGSEA. The CDR3 sequence is CSVGQGTDTQYF. The CDR3 nucleotides are TGCAGCGTTGGTCAGGGCACAGATACGCAGTATTTT.

The chain joins TRBV24-1 to TRBJ2-5; TRBD1 or TRBD2 may be the D gene (5 bases each). V was shortened by 2 bases and J by 1 base, with 16 bases between the two germline ends. This CDR3 has 17 amino acids. From germline, CDR1 is KGHDR and CDR2 SFDVKD. This CDR3 is CATSDSRDGVAQETQYF. DNA of the CDR3: TGTGCCACCAGTGATTCCCGGGACGGAGTGGCCCAAGAGACCCAGTACTTC.

This clonotype was found a few times. The chain has TRBV9 and TRBJ2-1, with 9 bases lining up with TRBD2. The CDR3 totals 16 residues. J gave up 2 bases and V 0 bases, and 3 bases lay outside the gene matches. Germline V lookup: CDR1 SGDLS, CDR2 YYNGEE. CDR3 loop: CASSVGASGAYNEQFF. The CDR3 DNA reads as TGTGCCAGCAGCGTAGGGGCTAGCGGGGCCTACAATGAGCAGTTCTTC.

This clonotype was detected a few times. The gene calls are TRBV5-1 and TRBJ2-7; TRBD1 or TRBD2 may be the D gene (5 bases each). CDR3 length: 13 amino acids. Trimming took 0 bases from V and 7 from J, leaving 11 bases between them. Germline V lookup: CDR1 SGHRS, CDR2 YFSETQ. CDR3 coding DNA: TGCGCCAGCAGCTTGGGCAGGGAGAGAGAGCAGTACTTC. This gives the protein CASSLGREREQYF.

This clonotype has only a few counts. The J gene is TRBJ2-5, the V gene TRBV20-1; the D is unclear. The J call may be mistaken, given a closer DNA end match to TRBJ2-7. From germline, CDR1 is DFQATT and CDR2 SNEGSKA (reference sequence). This CDR3 has 14 residues. This chain's CDR3 is CSARGQYLAHEQYF. In DNA, the CDR3 is TGCAGTGCTAGAGGCCAGTATCTTGCCCACGAGCAGTACTTC.

The genes are TRBV18 and TRBJ2-1; a possible D gene is TRBD1 (5 bases). The CDR3 is 13 amino acids. The V gene lost 6 bases and the J gene lost 10 bases, with 16 bases spanning the gap. CDR1 and CDR2 (germline): KGHSH, LQKENI. DNA of the CDR3: TGTGCCAGCTCGCTGAACCAGGGTAGAGAGCAGTTCTTC. This sequence encodes CASSLNQGREQFF.